This T cell receptor beta chain was found in a study of CD8 T cells in ankylosing spondylitis. Many counts were recorded for this clonotype. Its matching antigen is unknown. The study, taken as a whole, reports: Earlier authors reported some of these motif variants in reactive arthritis synovial fluid and blood.

CDR1 is SGDLS and CDR2 is YYNGEE in the germline V gene. V gave up 0 bases and J gave up 0 bases, with 9 bases separating them. The CDR3 is made up of 16 amino acids. Preparation of TCR beta libraries was done by quantitative 5'-RACE with molecular barcodes. TCRdb called the 5' RACE reads again in MiXCR, with one record for every CDR3 protein. The table shows 250,000 to 400,000 distinct CDR3 sequences, with roughly 10% occurring only once. The receptor comes from a female donor with ankylosing spondylitis or in good health (not recorded which). V usage is TRBV9 and J usage is TRBJ2-2, with unresolved D. What was sequenced was blood, either unsorted or a sorted T cell fraction (not recorded which). CDR3 nucleotide sequence: TGTGCCAGCAGCGTAGTTGGCAGCGCGAACACCGGGGAGCTGTTTTTT. Translated, it gives CASSVVGSANTGELFF.